These 13 T cell receptor beta chains were all obtained from the same sample, sequenced in a study of early T cells in non-severe SARS-CoV-2 infection. TCRdb re-derived calls from the 5' RACE reads in MiXCR, one entry per CDR3 protein. Found here are under 70,000 distinct CDR3 sequences, 5.6% of them singletons; the top ten hold roughly 6.4%. Specimen: whole blood. The receptor source for this set is an adult who was a healthcare worker with PCR-confirmed SARS-CoV-2 infection or an uninfected control (not recorded which).

This clonotype was counted ten times or more. The V call is TRBV6-1, the J call TRBJ2-1, with TRBD2 identical over 8 bases. From germline, CDR1 is MNHNS and CDR2 SASEGT. The CDR3 has 13 amino acids. V lost 10 bases to trimming and J lost 7 bases; unmatched junction nucleotides: 9. This CDR3 is CATQRERLNEQFF. The CDR3 bases are TGTGCCACCCAGCGGGAGCGGTTGAATGAGCAGTTCTTC.

Many counts were recorded for this clonotype. This rearrangement joins TRBV7-3 to TRBJ2-1; D unclear. CDR3 length equals 15 residues. Germline V gives CDR1 SGHTA, CDR2 FQGTGA. V lost 5 bases to trimming and J lost 2 bases, with 13 bases between them. The chain's CDR3 is CASSLSRVAYNEQFF. The CDR3 DNA sequence: TGTGCCAGCAGCCTTTCTCGGGTTGCCTACAATGAGCAGTTCTTC.

In this sample, this clonotype turned up many times. The rearrangement joins TRBV18 to TRBJ2-1; tentatively, D is TRBD2 (5 bases). CDR1 and CDR2 from the germline V gene are KGHSH and LQKENI. This CDR3 is 15 amino acids long. V lost 6 bases and J 3 bases, leaving 15 bases between the germline ends. CDR3 nucleotide sequence: TGTGCCAGCTCCCCCGGGAATACCAACTACAATGAGCAGTTCTTC. Protein sequence: CASSPGNTNYNEQFF. The whole variable domain, filled in from reference TRBV18 and TRBJ2-1, reads NAGVMQNPRHLVRRRGQEARLRCSPMKGHSHVYWYRQLPEEGLKFMVYLQKENIIDESGMPKERFSAEFPKEGPSILRIQQVVRGDSAAYFCASSPGNTNYNEQFFGPGTRLTVL.

The V call is TRBV5-1, the J call TRBJ2-2, with 14 nucleotides matching TRBD2. This CDR3 has 16 residues. The V gene end was trimmed by 2 bases and the J gene end by 5 bases; junction bases not matched to a gene: 2. Germline V gives CDR1 SGHRS, CDR2 YFSETQ. The CDR3 reads CASSFGLAGGTGELFF. The CDR3 DNA reads TGCGCCAGCAGCTTCGGACTAGCGGGAGGTACCGGGGAGCTGTTTTTT.

This clonotype was counted at least ten times. This chain links TRBV7-9 with TRBJ1-2; D is perhaps TRBD1 (6 bases). Deletions cut 6 bases from V and 5 bases from J, with 13 bases between. The CDR3 loop spans 13 amino acids. Germline CDR1 is SEHNR and CDR2 is FQNEAQ (reference sequence). The CDR3 bases are TGTGCCAGCAGTACAGGGAGGGTTTATGGCTACACCTTC. Translation gives CASSTGRVYGYTF.

This clonotype was counted at least ten times. The rearrangement uses TRBV20-1 and TRBJ2-3; D unclear. There are 14 residues in the CDR3. Per germline, CDR1 DFQATT and CDR2 SNEGSKA (reference sequence). V dropped 3 bases and J dropped 1 base, with 11 bases sitting between them. As DNA, the CDR3 is TGCAGTGCTAGCCCCCCCCGGGGCACAGATACGCAGTATTTT. As protein: CSASPPRGTDTQYF.

This clonotype was counted ten times or more. This chain joins TRBV2 and TRBJ2-2; D is unresolved. From germline, CDR1 is SNHLY and CDR2 FYNNEI. This CDR3 comprises 14 residues. V was cut by 2 bases and J by 6 bases, with 10 bases left in between. CDR3 amino acids: CASSERSGSGELFF. CDR3 bases: TGTGCCAGCAGTGAAAGGTCCGGCTCCGGGGAGCTGTTTTTT.

This clonotype came up many times. V and J are TRBV12-3 or TRBV12-4 and TRBJ1-1; 7 nucleotides align to TRBD1. This CDR3 has 14 residues. Germline trimming cut 3 bases from V and 2 bases from J; bases unmatched to any gene: 3. This chain's CDR3 is CASSFRGGNTEAFF. The CDR3 bases are TGTGCCAGCAGTTTTAGAGGGGGCAACACTGAAGCTTTCTTT.

This clonotype was detected a few times. This chain joins TRBV12-3 or TRBV12-4 and TRBJ1-5; D is uncertain. This CDR3 region has 15 residues. Between the trimmed V and J ends, which lost 3 bases and 5 bases, there was a span of 14 bases. Here the CDR3 DNA reads TGTGCCAGCAGTTTGGGCCAAGGGATCTATCAGCCCCAGCATTTT. This gives the protein CASSLGQGIYQPQHF.

This clonotype occurred many times. J is TRBJ2-1 and V is TRBV10-3; either TRBD1 or TRBD2 may supply D (5 bases each). Deletions cut 0 bases from V and 6 bases from J, with 24 bases between. Germline loops: CDR1 ENHRY, CDR2 SYGVKD. This CDR3 region has 19 residues. In DNA form, the CDR3 reads TGTGCCATCAGTGAGTCCTTTGGGGGTGGGAGTCAATTAGCCAATGAGCAGTTCTTC. This sequence encodes CAISESFGGGSQLANEQFF.

This clonotype occurred many times. The chain couples TRBV4-1 to TRBJ2-2; D is uncertain. CDR1 and CDR2 from the germline V gene are MGHRA and YSYEKL. This CDR3 region has 13 residues. V was pared by 0 bases and J by 3 bases, with 2 bases between. DNA for the CDR3: TGCGCCAGCAGCCAAGATTACACCGGGGAGCTGTTTTTT. It translates to CASSQDYTGELFF.

In this sample, this clonotype turned up many times. This chain joins TRBV12-3 or TRBV12-4 and TRBJ2-7, with D maybe TRBD1 (5 bases). The CDR3 has 11 residues. Trimming took 3 bases from V and 9 from J, leaving 9 bases between them. The CDR3 is CASSFSTVQYF. The CDR3 coding sequence is TGTGCCAGCAGTTTCTCGACAGTGCAGTACTTC.

This clonotype was observed many times. The rearrangement joins TRBV12-3 or TRBV12-4 to TRBJ1-2; perhaps TRBD1 as D (6 bases). The ends were cut back, 7 bases at V and 7 bases at J, with 13 bases in the middle. The CDR3 is 12 residues long. As DNA, the CDR3 is TGTGCCAGCAATGCAGGGGTGGGTGGCTACACCTTC. This gives the protein CASNAGVGGYTF.